The 26 T cell receptor beta chains in this list originate from one sample, sequenced in a study of immune heterogeneity within non-small cell lung tumors (dated by TCRdb to the late 2010s). Genomic DNA extracted from bulk tumor tissue served as TCR template, with roughly 660 ng gDNA amplified per sample. During surgery, multiple biopsies were taken from each primary tumor, with sampling sites spaced as far apart as possible within the tumor mass. The study cohort was described as untreated, and the patients were newly diagnosed NSCLC cases having curative surgery. TCRdb shows the sequencer as HiSeq X Ten. The TCR beta CDR3 region was amplified with a multiplex PCR system, in which a first round of approximately 10 cycles was run using 32 V-gene forward and 13 J-gene reverse primers. In-frame beta chains were kept once TCRdb had trimmed the public reads at Q25 with fastp and called clones with MiXCR. Here each entry gathers all rows of one CDR3 protein and keeps the most common genes and DNA. A total of about 4,300 distinct CDR3 sequences appear in this sample, around a fifth of them only once. The ten largest clonotypes hold about 8.5% of the sample.

The material sequenced was lung tumor tissue. The receptors stem from a man aged 65 to 79 with non-small cell lung cancer.

This clonotype is medium-sized within its sample. The chain couples TRBV29-1 to TRBJ2-7; no definite D call. Trimming pared 7 bases from V and 0 bases from J, leaving 16 bases between. The CDR3 is 14 amino acids. Germline V gene sequence: CDR1 SQVTM, CDR2 ANQGSEA. The CDR3 reads CSATTGAISYEQYF. CDR3 DNA: TGCAGCGCCACTACCGGAGCGATCTCCTACGAGCAGTACTTC.

This clonotype qualifies as medium-sized (0.01 to 0.1%). The chain couples TRBV6-1 to TRBJ2-7; 8 positions agree with TRBD1. Losses at the gene ends were 6 bases for V and 2 bases for J; bases not matched to a gene: 12. The CDR3 has 16 amino acids. Germline V gives CDR1 MNHNS, CDR2 SASEGT. The CDR3 sequence is CASRGWQGAEAYEQYF. CDR3 bases: TGTGCCAGCAGGGGATGGCAGGGGGCGGAGGCCTACGAGCAGTACTTC.

This clonotype has a handful of counts. This chain joins TRBV6-1 and TRBJ2-1, with 9 bases lining up with TRBD2. In germline, CDR1 is MNHNS, CDR2 SASEGT. V was clipped by 5 bases and J by 7 bases; unmatched bases: 15. CDR3 length: 17 residues. In DNA form, the CDR3 reads TGTGCCAGCAGTTCTGACCGGGTGAGCGGGAGGACTAATGAGCAGTTCTTC. Protein: CASSSDRVSGRTNEQFF.

Within the sample, this clonotype is medium-sized. The chain is built from TRBV5-1 and TRBJ1-1; tentative D call: TRBD1 (6 bases). The CDR3 covers 21 residues. Trimming took off 3 bases at V and 0 bases at J, with 30 bases between the two ends. The germline gives CDR1 SGHRS, CDR2 YFSETQ. The chain's CDR3 is CASSSRAGTWGPIELNTEAFF. For the CDR3, the DNA is TGCGCCAGCAGCTCCAGGGCCGGGACTTGGGGGCCTATTGAGTTGAACACTGAAGCTTTCTTT.

In this sample, this clonotype is medium-sized. The chain joins TRBV20-1 to TRBJ2-7; 11 nucleotides agree with TRBD2. This CDR3 comprises 15 residues. Germline CDR1 reads DFQATT; CDR2 reads SNEGSKA (reference sequence). J was trimmed by 2 bases and V by 5 bases; bases with no gene match: 8. The CDR3: CSAPLGTSGTYEQYF. The DNA of the CDR3 is TGCAGTGCTCCCTTGGGGACTAGCGGTACCTACGAGCAGTACTTC.

The table lists this clonotype with a few counts. The CDR3 reads CASSSAGTPNTEAFF. For the CDR3, the DNA is TGTGCCAGCAGCTCCGCCGGGACCCCGAACACTGAAGCTTTCTTT. The chain is built from TRBV28 and TRBJ1-1; a weak D match, TRBD1 (5 bases). Trimming removed 6 bases at V and 1 base at J, with 15 bases between. The CDR3 runs 15 residues. Germline V gene data show CDR1 as MDHEN and CDR2 as SYDVKM.

The gene calls are TRBV6-5 and TRBJ2-7; maybe TRBD1 (5 bases). CDR3 length equals 12 residues. Germline CDR1 MNHEY, CDR2 SVGAGI. V was clipped by 4 bases and J by 6 bases, with 10 bases between them. Here the CDR3 reads CASSSRVGEQYF. The CDR3 DNA reads as TGTGCCAGCAGTTCCAGGGTCGGCGAGCAGTACTTC.

This clonotype was detected a few times. This chain uses TRBV7-9 with TRBJ2-5; 9 bases map to TRBD1. The V gene end was trimmed by 7 bases and the J gene end by 5 bases; junction bases not matched to a gene: 11. The CDR3 length is 15 residues. CDR1 is SEHNR, CDR2 FQNEAQ, per germline (reference sequence). This chain's CDR3 is CASTPWTGVPETQYF. DNA of the CDR3: TGTGCCAGCACCCCTTGGACAGGGGTTCCCGAGACCCAGTACTTC.

Points on this clonotype: A much larger clone lies one base from this, so it may be a read error. V and J are TRBV12-3 or TRBV12-4 and TRBJ1-2, with a weak D call TRBD1 (5 bases). The CDR3 covers 14 residues. The DNA of the CDR3 is TGTGCCAGAAGTTTCCAGGGTGTCCTCTTCGGCTACACCTTC. Translation: CARSFQGVLFGYTF.

By share, this clonotype ranks as medium-sized. This chain uses TRBV27 with TRBJ1-2; 7 nucleotides agree with TRBD1. V dropped 2 bases and J dropped 8; count of bases not matched to a gene: 2. The CDR3 extends over 12 amino acids. Germline-derived CDR1 and CDR2 are MNHEY and SMNVEV (reference sequence). The CDR3 sequence: CASSLRGQGYTF. CDR3 coding DNA: TGTGCCAGCAGTTTAAGGGGGCAAGGCTACACCTTC.

This chain uses TRBV18 with TRBJ2-1; a possible D gene is TRBD2 (6 bases). CDR3 length: 15 residues. Germline V lookup: CDR1 KGHSH, CDR2 LQKENI. The ends were cut back, 1 base at V and 5 bases at J, with 12 bases in the middle. CDR3 coding DNA: TGTGCCAGCTCACCACAGCGCGGGACCCACAATGAGCAGTTCTTC. It codes for CASSPQRGTHNEQFF.

Comments on this clonotype: Without the conserved terminal phenylalanine or tryptophan, this CDR3 likely stems from a read error. V usage is TRBV6-5 and J usage is TRBJ2-1, with 9 bases matching TRBD2. The germline V gene has CDR1 MNHEY and CDR2 SVGAGI. J was trimmed by 7 bases and V by 0 bases; bases with no gene match: 13. CDR3 length: 18 residues. CDR3 protein: CASSYSGESGAGGNEQFL. CDR3 DNA: TGTGCCAGCAGTTACTCGGGCGAGTCCGGCGCGGGAGGGAATGAGCAGTTCTTA.

By sample share, this clonotype is medium-sized. The rearrangement links TRBV6-1 to TRBJ2-7, with TRBD1 identical over 8 bases. CDR1 MNHNS and CDR2 SASEGT come from the germline V gene. The CDR3 has 17 amino acids. Trimming cost V 3 bases and J 0 bases; bases outside gene matches: 10. The DNA for the CDR3 is TGTGCCAGCAGTGACGCTCAGGGGGCCCCACACTCCTACGAGCAGTACTTC. It codes for CASSDAQGAPHSYEQYF.

The table lists this clonotype with a few counts. The chain recombines TRBV20-1 with TRBJ2-7, with TRBD2 identical over 11 bases. Germline CDR1 DFQATT, CDR2 SNEGSKA (reference sequence). This CDR3 is built from 19 residues. V was pared by 1 base and J by 5 bases, with 19 bases of the junction left unmatched. The CDR3 spells CSARGINNSTSGSGNEQYF. The CDR3 nucleotides are TGCAGTGCTAGAGGGATCAATAATTCAACTAGCGGGAGCGGGAACGAGCAGTACTTC.

The chain is built from TRBV20-1 and TRBJ1-5; tentative D call: TRBD1 (5 bases). V gave up 5 bases and J gave up 9 bases, with 20 bases separating them. The germline CDR1 and CDR2 sequences are DFQATT and SNEGSKA (reference sequence). This CDR3 is built from 14 residues. The CDR3 coding sequence is TGCAGTGCTGACCATCGAGGGCCTCAGGGGCCCCAGCATTTT. Protein sequence: CSADHRGPQGPQHF.

This sequence joins TRBV18 and TRBJ2-5; TRBD2 is a possible D gene (5 bases). Trimming pared 2 bases from V and 4 bases from J, leaving 14 bases between. This CDR3 has 15 amino acids. CDR1 and CDR2 from the germline V gene are KGHSH and LQKENI. CDR3 residues: CASSPSMGVRETQYF. CDR3 DNA: TGTGCCAGCTCACCAAGTATGGGAGTTCGAGAGACCCAGTACTTC. The full variable domain, with the rest looked up from reference TRBV18 and TRBJ2-5, is NAGVMQNPRHLVRRRGQEARLRCSPMKGHSHVYWYRQLPEEGLKFMVYLQKENIIDESGMPKERFSAEFPKEGPSILRIQQVVRGDSAAYFCASSPSMGVRETQYFGPGTRLLVL.

This clonotype is deemed medium-sized. The gene calls are TRBV11-2 and TRBJ1-3, with unresolved D. The CDR3 runs to 14 residues. V lost 1 base, J lost 0 bases, and 4 bases lay in between. In germline, CDR1 is SGHAT, CDR2 FQNNGV. The CDR3 DNA reads TGTGCCAGCAGCTTAGGTGGCTCTGGAAACACCATATATTTT. Protein product: CASSLGGSGNTIYF.

In its sample, this clonotype is medium-sized. The rearrangement uses TRBV6-6 and TRBJ2-5; D remains ambiguous. CDR3 length equals 12 residues. Deletions cut 2 bases from V and 7 bases from J, with 8 bases between. Germline V gives CDR1 MNHNY, CDR2 SVGAGI (reference sequence). The CDR3 DNA reads as TGTGCCAGCAGTTACGACAAGCGGACCCAGTACTTC. Its protein is CASSYDKRTQYF.

The CDR3, as DNA: TGCGCCAGCGGCGGGGGGGCCAGGGCTAACGGGGATGAGCAGTTCTTC. Translating it yields CASGGGARANGDEQFF. This chain uses TRBV5-1 with TRBJ2-1, with 9 positions matching TRBD2. V was clipped by 7 bases and J by 8 bases; unmatched bases: 16. The CDR3 totals 16 residues. Looked up from germline, CDR1 is SGHRS and CDR2 is YFSETQ.

This clonotype appeared a few times. The CDR3 nucleotides are TGTGCCAGCAGAGACGGCGAAGCTGGGGCCAACGTCCTGACTTTC. Encoded protein: CASRDGEAGANVLTF. The chain recombines TRBV6-1 with TRBJ2-6, with D unclear. Germline loops: CDR1 MNHNS, CDR2 SASEGT. Trimming left V 6 bases short and J 2 bases short, with 11 bases between. The length of the CDR3 is 15 residues.

The rearrangement joins TRBV5-1 to TRBJ1-4; 8 bases are a match to TRBD1. Germline V lookup: CDR1 SGHRS, CDR2 YFSETQ. There are 13 residues in the CDR3. The trim removed 4 bases at V and 8 bases at J, leaving 4 bases unmatched. The CDR3 loop reads CASSGTGYEKLFF. The DNA for the CDR3 is TGCGCCAGCAGCGGGACAGGATACGAAAAACTGTTTTTT.

This chain connects TRBV28 to TRBJ2-7; TRBD2 agrees at 10 bases. V lost 9 bases and J lost 1; bases outside the gene matches: 9. The CDR3 length is 15 residues. CDR1 and CDR2 from the germline V gene are MDHEN and SYDVKM. CDR3 bases: TGTGCCAGTTTAACCCGGACTAGCGGTTCCTACGAGCAGTACTTC. It is translated as CASLTRTSGSYEQYF.

Concerning this clonotype itself: Mismatch with germline at one junction end may stem from a read error. The chain uses TRBV7-6 and TRBJ1-6; TRBD1 matches 10 bases. Germline lookup yields CDR1 SGHVS and CDR2 FNYEAQ. CDR3 length equals 16 residues. CDR3 sequence reads: CASSKDRGRHNAPLHF. CDR3 nucleotide sequence: TGTGCCAGCAGCAAGGACAGGGGGAGACATAATGCACCCCTCCACTTT.

This clonotype qualifies as medium-sized (0.01 to 0.1%). This chain links TRBV19 with TRBJ2-2, with 7 bases aligning to TRBD1. With V trimmed by 4 bases and J by 2 bases, 7 bases remained unmatched. Germline CDR1 and CDR2: LNHDA and SQIVND (reference sequence). This CDR3 is built from 16 residues. CDR3 sequence: CASSKTGTDNTGELFF. The CDR3 coding sequence is TGTGCCAGTAGTAAAACCGGGACAGATAACACCGGGGAGCTGTTTTTT.

This clonotype showed up just a few times. The V and J genes are TRBV4-1 and TRBJ2-1, with 9 positions matching TRBD2. V trimming: 0 bases; J trimming: 3 bases; junction bases outside the gene matches: 9. CDR1 and CDR2 from the germline V gene are MGHRA and YSYEKL. The CDR3 has 18 residues. This CDR3 reads CASSQEGGLAGLYNEQFF. The DNA for the CDR3 is TGCGCCAGCAGCCAAGAAGGCGGGCTAGCGGGACTCTACAATGAGCAGTTCTTC.

This clonotype was counted between two and nine times. V gene TRBV27 combines with J gene TRBJ2-5, with a possible D match to TRBD1 (5 bases). The V end was cut by 10 bases, the J end by 2 bases, with 17 bases between. CDR3 size: 14 residues. The germline CDR1 and CDR2 sequences are MNHEY and SMNVEV (reference sequence). For the CDR3, the DNA is TGTGCCAACAGGAAGTATTTGAGTCAAGAGACCCAGTACTTC. Translation: CANRKYLSQETQYF.